The entry below gives a single TCR beta chain sequence along with its context. The repertoire was sequenced with immunoSEQ multiplex PCR; TCRdb's copy has only in-frame clones and lacks some. The sample holds under 85,000 clones, roughly four fifths seen once. These data originate in a study of blood T cell repertoires in COVID-19. About the study: There were acute and convalescent COVID-19 samples, and they came from the United States, Italy and Spain.

V lost 3 bases to trimming and J lost 2 bases; unmatched junction nucleotides: 4. Germline loops: CDR1 KGHSH, CDR2 LQKENI. This CDR3 is built from 16 residues. Sequenced material: peripheral blood. V gene TRBV18 combines with J gene TRBJ2-3; 11 nucleotides line up with TRBD2. The sequence came from a human donor in a cohort sampled during active COVID-19. The CDR3 loop is CASSPGLAVNTDTQYF. The CDR3 DNA follows: TGTGCCAGCTCACCGGGACTAGCGGTAAACACAGATACGCAGTATTTT.